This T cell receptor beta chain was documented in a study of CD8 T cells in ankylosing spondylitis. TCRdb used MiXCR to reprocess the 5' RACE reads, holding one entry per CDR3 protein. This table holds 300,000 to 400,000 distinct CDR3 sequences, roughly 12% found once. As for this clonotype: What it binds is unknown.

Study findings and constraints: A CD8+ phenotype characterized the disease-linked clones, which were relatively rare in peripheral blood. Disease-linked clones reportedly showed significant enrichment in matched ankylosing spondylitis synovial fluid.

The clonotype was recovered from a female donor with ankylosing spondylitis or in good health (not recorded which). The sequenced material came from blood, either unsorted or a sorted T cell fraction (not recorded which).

CDR3 amino acids: CATRDRGLYEQYF. The CDR3 nucleotides are TGTGCCACCCGGGACAGGGGTCTATACGAGCAGTACTTC. The chain links TRBV27 to TRBJ2-7; the match to TRBD1 covers 10 bases. Unmatched junction bases numbered 7, after V lost 10 bases and J lost 4 bases. The CDR3 totals 13 residues. The germline gives CDR1 MNHEY, CDR2 SMNVEV (reference sequence).